This T cell receptor (beta chain) was found in a study (dated by TCRdb to 2013 to 2014). For sequencing, an Illumina Genome Analyzer IIx was employed. TCRdb reanalyzed the raw reads on its own, using fastp at Q25 for trimming and MiXCR for clone calling, and kept in-frame beta chains. Rows with one shared CDR3 protein collapse into an entry with the most common genes and DNA. The sample table lists roughly 7,100 distinct CDR3 sequences, over 30% of them with a count of one. The top ten constitute 22% of the sample. Relative to germline, V is 3 bases shorter and J is 9 bases shorter, with 0 bases between their ends. The CDR3 runs 8 amino acids, cysteine and phenylalanine included. CDR3 DNA only is kept here, 24 bases in frame from base 1. From the germline V gene, CDR1 is SQVTM and CDR2 is ANQGSEA. A remark on this clonotype: What this receptor recognizes is not known. No clone much larger than this one lies a single base away; base qualities are absent.

The origin of this receptor is a human donor. Source material: blood. The chain joins TRBV29-1 to TRBJ2-1; no D gene call is confident. The sequenced DNA: TGCAGCGTTGATGAGCAGTTCTTC. It specifies CSVDEQFF.